The 2 T cell receptor beta chains below all came from one sample that was sequenced in a study of chemoradiotherapy in HPV16-positive cancers. The assay was immunoSEQ multiplex PCR, and TCRdb's table has in-frame clones only and misses some. The sample has about 67,000 clones, about nine tenths seen once. The input for sequencing was blood, taken from a patient who underwent chemoradiotherapy. Receptors originate from a human donor with HPV-associated anogenital cancer.

This clone was detected a few times. V usage is TRBV28 and J usage is TRBJ1-1; tentative D call: TRBD1 (5 bases). V was trimmed by 6 bases and J by 0 bases, leaving 8 bases between them. CDR3 length equals 13 residues. Germline CDR1 MDHEN, CDR2 SYDVKM. DNA of the CDR3: TGTGCCAGCAGCACAGGCGTGAACACTGAAGCTTTCTTT. It is translated as CASSTGVNTEAFF.

This sequence joins TRBV28 and TRBJ2-7, with D tentatively TRBD1 (5 bases). The CDR3 extends over 16 amino acids. Trimming left V 2 bases short and J 0 bases short, with 14 bases between. Germline CDR1 is MDHEN and CDR2 is SYDVKM. The CDR3 here is CASSLGKGASSYEQYF. The CDR3 DNA follows: TGTGCCAGCAGTTTAGGTAAAGGGGCCTCCTCCTACGAGCAGTACTTC. The full variable domain, rest sourced from reference TRBV28 and TRBJ2-7, is DVKVTQSSRYLVKRTGEKVFLECVQDMDHENMFWYRQDPGLGLRLIYFSYDVKMKEKGDIPEGYSVSREKKERFSLILESASTNQTSMYLCASSLGKGASSYEQYFGPGTRLTVT.